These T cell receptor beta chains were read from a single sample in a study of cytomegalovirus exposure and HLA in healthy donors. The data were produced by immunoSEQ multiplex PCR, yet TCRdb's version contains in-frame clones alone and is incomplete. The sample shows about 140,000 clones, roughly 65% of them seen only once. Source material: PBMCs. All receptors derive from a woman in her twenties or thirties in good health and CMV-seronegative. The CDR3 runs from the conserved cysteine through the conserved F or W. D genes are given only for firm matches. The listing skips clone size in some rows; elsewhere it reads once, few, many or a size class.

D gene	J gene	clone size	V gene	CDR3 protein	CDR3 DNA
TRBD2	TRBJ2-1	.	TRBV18	CASLTDSGRDSSYNEQFF	TGTGCCAGCTTAACCGATAGCGGGAGGGATAGCTCCTACAATGAGCAGTTCTTC
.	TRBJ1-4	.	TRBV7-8	CASSLSSAGRGEKLFF	TGTGCCAGCAGCTTAAGCTCGGCAGGTCGGGGGGAAAAACTGTTTTTT
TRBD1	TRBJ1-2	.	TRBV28	CASSSGQGGLRGYTF	TGTGCCAGCAGTTCGGGACAGGGGGGCCTACGTGGCTACACCTTC
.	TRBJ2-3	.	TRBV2	CASSESRPPHNTQYF	TGTGCCAGCAGTGAATCGCGCCCCCCCCATAATACGCAGTATTTT
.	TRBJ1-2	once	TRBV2	CASSDPQGLLVYGYTF	TGTGCCAGCAGTGACCCACAGGGTTTGTTGGTCTATGGCTACACCTTC
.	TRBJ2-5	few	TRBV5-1	CASSEGSLQETQYF	TGCGCCAGCAGCGAAGGGAGTTTACAAGAGACCCAGTACTTC
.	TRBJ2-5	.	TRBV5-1	CASSSGVSREQYF	TGCGCCAGCAGCTCGGGGGTTAGTCGGGAGCAGTACTTC
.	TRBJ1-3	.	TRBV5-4	CASSFSGDYSGNTIYF	TGTGCCAGCAGCTTTTCTGGGGACTACTCTGGAAACACCATATATTTT
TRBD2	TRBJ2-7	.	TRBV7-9	CASSPDGLAGVGQYF	TGTGCCAGCAGTCCAGACGGCCTAGCGGGAGTCGGGCAGTACTTC
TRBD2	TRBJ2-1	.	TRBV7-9	CASSRGLAGYNEQFF	TGTGCCAGCAGCCGGGGACTAGCGGGGTATAATGAGCAGTTCTTC
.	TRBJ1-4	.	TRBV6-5	CASSGRAEKLFF	TGTGCCAGCAGTGGCAGGGCGGAAAAACTGTTTTTT
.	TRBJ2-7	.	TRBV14	CASSHKAGTSYEQYF	TGTGCCAGCAGCCACAAGGCGGGCACCTCCTACGAGCAGTACTTC
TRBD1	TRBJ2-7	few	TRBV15	CATSVRTGGGEQYF	TGTGCCACCAGCGTCCGGACAGGGGGGGGAGAGCAGTACTTC
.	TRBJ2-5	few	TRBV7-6	CASSLAREETQYF	TGTGCCAGCAGCTTAGCCAGGGAAGAGACCCAGTACTTC
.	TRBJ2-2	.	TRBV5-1	CASSFLTPNTGELFF	TGCGCCAGCAGCTTCCTCACACCCAACACCGGGGAGCTGTTTTTT
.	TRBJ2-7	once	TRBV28	CASSLFSSSEFYEQYF	TGTGCCAGCAGTTTATTCTCGTCTAGCGAGTTCTACGAGCAGTACTTC
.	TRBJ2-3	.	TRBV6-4	CASSPTGTADTQYF	TGTGCCAGCAGTCCGACAGGAACTGCCGATACGCAGTATTTT
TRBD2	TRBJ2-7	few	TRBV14	CASSQVLAGAYYF	TGTGCCAGCAGCCAAGTACTAGCGGGAGCATACTACTTC
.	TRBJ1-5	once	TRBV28	CASSYLDRTGQPQHF	TGTGCCAGCAGTTACCTCGACCGGACTGGGCAGCCCCAGCATTTT
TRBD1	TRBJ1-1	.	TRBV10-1	CASSPGQGYFEGNTEAFF	TGCGCCAGCAGTCCTGGACAGGGATATTTTGAGGGGAACACTGAAGCTTTCTTT
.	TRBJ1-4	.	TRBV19	CASSLDLPGSGLFF	TGTGCCAGTAGTTTGGACTTACCGGGCTCAGGACTGTTTTTT
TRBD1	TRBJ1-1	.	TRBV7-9	CASSLGTGREAFF	TGTGCCAGCAGCCTAGGGACAGGGCGTGAAGCTTTCTTT
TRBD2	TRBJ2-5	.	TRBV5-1	CASSPQRGNQETQYF	TGCGCCAGCAGCCCCCAGCGGGGGAACCAAGAGACCCAGTACTTC
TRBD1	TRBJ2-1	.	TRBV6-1	CASNLRQGLGDEQFF	TGTGCCAGCAACCTCAGACAGGGCCTAGGGGATGAGCAGTTCTTC
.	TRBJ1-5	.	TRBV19	CASSIGGGARQPQHF	TGTGCCAGTAGTATAGGAGGGGGGGCTCGCCAGCCCCAGCATTTT
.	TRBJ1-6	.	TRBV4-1	CASSQDPGIRNSPLHF	TGCGCCAGCAGCCAAGATCCGGGGATCCGCAATTCACCCCTCCACTTT
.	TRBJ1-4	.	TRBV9	CASSVGGDREKLFF	TGTGCCAGCAGCGTAGGGGGGGATCGGGAAAAACTGTTTTTT
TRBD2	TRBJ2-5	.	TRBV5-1	CASRGGDQETQYF	TGCGCCAGCAGGGGGGGGGACCAAGAGACCCAGTACTTC
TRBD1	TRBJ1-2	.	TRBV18	CASSLDRVYGYTF	TGTGCCAGCTCACTGGACAGGGTTTATGGCTACACCTTC
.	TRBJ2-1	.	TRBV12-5	CASGLGREQFF	TGTGCTAGTGGTTTGGGTCGGGAGCAGTTCTTC
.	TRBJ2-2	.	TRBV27	CASSLAGRRTGELFF	TGTGCCAGCAGTTTGGCGGGGAGGAGGACCGGGGAGCTGTTTTTT
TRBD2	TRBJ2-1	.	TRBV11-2	CASSLTSGSNEQFF	TGTGCCAGCAGCTTAACTAGCGGGAGCAATGAGCAGTTCTTC
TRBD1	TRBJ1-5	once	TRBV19	CASTKDRGERQPQHF	TGTGCCAGTACCAAAGACAGGGGGGAACGTCAGCCCCAGCATTTT
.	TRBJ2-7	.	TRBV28	CASSSSGGAYEQYF	TGTGCCAGCAGTTCCTCTGGCGGGGCTTACGAGCAGTACTTC
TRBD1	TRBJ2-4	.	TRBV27	CANRRDSEAKNIQYF	TGTGCCAACCGCCGGGACAGCGAAGCCAAAAACATTCAGTACTTC
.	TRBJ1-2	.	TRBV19	CASSINRDYGYTF	TGTGCCAGTAGTATAAACAGGGACTATGGCTACACCTTC
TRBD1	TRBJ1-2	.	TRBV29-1	CSVYSGGIGYGYTF	TGCAGCGTATATTCAGGGGGCATAGGCTATGGCTACACCTTC
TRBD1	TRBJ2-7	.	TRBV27	CASSSRTGISEQYF	TGTGCCAGCAGTTCCCGGACAGGGATCTCTGAGCAGTACTTC
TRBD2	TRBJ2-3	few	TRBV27	CASSFWAGGLGADTQYF	TGTGCCAGCAGTTTTTGGGCGGGAGGGCTGGGCGCAGATACGCAGTATTTT
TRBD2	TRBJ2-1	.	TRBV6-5	CASSGGLADYNEQFF	TGTGCCAGCAGTGGGGGACTAGCGGACTACAATGAGCAGTTCTTC
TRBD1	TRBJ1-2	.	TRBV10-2	CASSPAPGQGVGGYTF	TGCGCCAGCTCGCCCGCCCCGGGGCAGGGGGTAGGTGGCTACACCTTC